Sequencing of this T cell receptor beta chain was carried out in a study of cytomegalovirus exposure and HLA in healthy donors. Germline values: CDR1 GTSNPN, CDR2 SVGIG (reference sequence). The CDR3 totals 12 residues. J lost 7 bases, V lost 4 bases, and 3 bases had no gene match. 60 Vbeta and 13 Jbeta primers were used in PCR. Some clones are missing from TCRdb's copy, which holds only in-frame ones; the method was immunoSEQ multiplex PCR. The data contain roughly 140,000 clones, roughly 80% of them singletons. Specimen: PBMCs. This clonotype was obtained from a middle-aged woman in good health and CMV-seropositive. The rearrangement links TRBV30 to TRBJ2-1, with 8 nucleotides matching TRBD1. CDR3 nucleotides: TGTGCCTGGACAGGGGGCGGGAATGAGCAGTTCTTC. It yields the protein CAWTGGGNEQFF. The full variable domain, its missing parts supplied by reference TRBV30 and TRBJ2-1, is SQTIHQWPATLVQPVGSPLSLECTVEGTSNPNLYWYRQAAGRGLQLLFYSVGIGQISSEVPQNLSASRPQDRQFILSSKKLLLSDSGFYLCAWTGGGNEQFFGPGTRLTVL.